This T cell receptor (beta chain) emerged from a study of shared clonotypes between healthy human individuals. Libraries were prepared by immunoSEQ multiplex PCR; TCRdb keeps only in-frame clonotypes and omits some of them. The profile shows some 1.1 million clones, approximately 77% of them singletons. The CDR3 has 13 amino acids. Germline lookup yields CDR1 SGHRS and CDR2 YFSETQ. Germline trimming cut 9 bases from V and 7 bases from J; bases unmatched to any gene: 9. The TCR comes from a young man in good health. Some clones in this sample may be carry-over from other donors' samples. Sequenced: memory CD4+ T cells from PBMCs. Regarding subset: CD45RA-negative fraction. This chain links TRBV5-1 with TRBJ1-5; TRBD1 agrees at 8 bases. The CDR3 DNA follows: TGCGCCATCAGGGACAGGCCTATGCAGCCCCAGCATTTT. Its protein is CAIRDRPMQPQHF. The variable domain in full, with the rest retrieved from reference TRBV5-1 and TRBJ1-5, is KAGVTQTPRYLIKTRGQQVTLSCSPISGHRSVSWYQQTPGQGLQFLFEYFSETQRNKGNFPGRFSGRQFSNSRSEMNVSTLELGDSALYLCAIRDRPMQPQHFGDGTRLSIL.